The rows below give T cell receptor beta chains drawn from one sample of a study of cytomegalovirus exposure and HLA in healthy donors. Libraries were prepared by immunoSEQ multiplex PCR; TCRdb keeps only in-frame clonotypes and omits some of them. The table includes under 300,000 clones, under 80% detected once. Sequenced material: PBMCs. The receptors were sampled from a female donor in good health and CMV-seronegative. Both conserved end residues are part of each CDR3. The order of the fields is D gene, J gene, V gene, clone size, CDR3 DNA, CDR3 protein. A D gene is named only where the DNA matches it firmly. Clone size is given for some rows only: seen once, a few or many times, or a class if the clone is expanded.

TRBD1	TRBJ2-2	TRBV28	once	TGTGCCAGCAACACGCTCGGGACAGGGGTCACCGGGGAGCTGTTTTTT	CASNTLGTGVTGELFF
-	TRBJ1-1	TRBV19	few	TGTGCCAGTAGGTCTGAGGGGGTTCGGAACACTGAAGCTTTCTTT	CASRSEGVRNTEAFF
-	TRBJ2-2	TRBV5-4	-	TGTGCCAGCAGCTCTACAGTTAACACCGGGGAGCTGTTTTTT	CASSSTVNTGELFF
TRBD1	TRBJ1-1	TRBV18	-	TGTGCCAGCTCACCACGGCTCACAGGGGCTGACACTGAAGCTTTCTTT	CASSPRLTGADTEAFF
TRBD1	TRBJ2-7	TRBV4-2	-	TGTGCCAGCAGCCAAGAGAGCCGGGACAGCTCCTACGAGCAGTACTTC	CASSQESRDSSYEQYF
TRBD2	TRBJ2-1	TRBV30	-	TGTGCCTGGAGTGTACTTAGCGGGAGGGCCCGAGGGGAGCAGTTCTTC	CAWSVLSGRARGEQFF
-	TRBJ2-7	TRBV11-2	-	TGTGCCAGCAGTAACGGGGTTGAGGAGTACTTC	CASSNGVEEYF
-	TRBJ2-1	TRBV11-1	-	TGTGCCGGTGGGCCGGCGGGGAGCTACAATGAGCAGTTCTTC	CAGGPAGSYNEQFF
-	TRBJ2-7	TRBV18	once	TGTGCCAGCTCGGCCCTTCCCTACGAGCAGTACTTC	CASSALPYEQYF
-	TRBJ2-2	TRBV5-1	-	TGCGCCAGCAGGAGAGATGACACCGGGGAGCTGTTTTTT	CASRRDDTGELFF
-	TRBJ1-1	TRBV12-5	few	TGTGCTAGTGGTTTGAGCAGGGGGAACACTGAAGCTTTCTTT	CASGLSRGNTEAFF
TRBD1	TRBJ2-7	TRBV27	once	TGTGCCAGCAGTTTATCGGGCCAGGGGGCTCTCGAGCAGTACTTC	CASSLSGQGALEQYF
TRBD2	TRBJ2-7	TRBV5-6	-	TGTGCCAGCAGCTTGCCTAGCGGAGTTCTCCTCTACGAGCAGTACTTC	CASSLPSGVLLYEQYF
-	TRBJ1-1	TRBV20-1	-	TGCAGTGCCGCGGAGAGAGCTGAAGCTTTCTTT	CSAAERAEAFF
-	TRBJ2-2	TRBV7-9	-	TGTGCTGGAGGAAACACCGGGGAGCTGTTTTTT	CAGGNTGELFF
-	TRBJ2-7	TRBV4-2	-	TGTGCCAGCAGCCATTCTTCCGACTGGGACTCCTCACCCTACGAGCAGTACTTC	CASSHSSDWDSSPYEQYF
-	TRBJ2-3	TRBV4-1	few	TGCGCCAGCAGCCAAGATCCTGTTTGGGGGGGCACAGATACGCAGTATTTT	CASSQDPVWGGTDTQYF
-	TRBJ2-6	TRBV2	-	TGTGCCAGCAGTGAGGAGGTGCCTGGGGCCAACGTCCTGACTTTC	CASSEEVPGANVLTF
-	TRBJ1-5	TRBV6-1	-	TGTGCCAGCAGTGAACAAACAGGGCATCAGCCCCAGCATTTT	CASSEQTGHQPQHF
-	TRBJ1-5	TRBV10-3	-	TGTGCCATCAGTGAGTCTCGAGGGCATCAGCCCCAGCATTTT	CAISESRGHQPQHF
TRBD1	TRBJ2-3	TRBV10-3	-	TGTGCCATCAGCGGGACAGGGGGCTCAGATACGCAGTATTTT	CAISGTGGSDTQYF
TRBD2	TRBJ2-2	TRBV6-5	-	TGTGCCAGCCTAGCGGGAGGACGGACCGGGGAGCTGTTTTTT	CASLAGGRTGELFF
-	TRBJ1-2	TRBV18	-	TGTGCCAGCTCACCCAATACAGGGACCTATGGCTACACCTTC	CASSPNTGTYGYTF
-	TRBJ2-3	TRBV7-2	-	TGTGCCAGCAGACAGGCAGTCACAGATACGCAGTATTTT	CASRQAVTDTQYF
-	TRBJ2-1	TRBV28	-	TGTGCCAGCAGTTTGGAGCAGGGGATCGGTTACAATGAGCAGTTCTTC	CASSLEQGIGYNEQFF
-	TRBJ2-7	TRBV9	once	TGTGCCAGCAGCGTAGATGAGCGGCCCACCTACGAGCAGTACTTC	CASSVDERPTYEQYF
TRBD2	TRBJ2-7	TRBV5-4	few	TGTGCCAGCAGCTTGGGACTAGCGGGAGCGTACGAGCAGTACTTC	CASSLGLAGAYEQYF
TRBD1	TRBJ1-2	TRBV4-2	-	TGTGCCAGCAGCCAAGATTTTGACAGGGTCCACTTC	CASSQDFDRVHF
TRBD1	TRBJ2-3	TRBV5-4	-	TGTGCCAGCGCCTCCTCAGGGGGTACAGATACGCAGTATTTT	CASASSGGTDTQYF
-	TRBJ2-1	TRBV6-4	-	TGTGCCAGCAGTTTATTTAGCAGGGATGAGCAGTTCTTC	CASSLFSRDEQFF
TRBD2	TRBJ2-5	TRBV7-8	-	TGTGCCAGCAGCAACAGGGGTAGCGGGAGGGCCCGAGAGACCCAGTACTTC	CASSNRGSGRARETQYF
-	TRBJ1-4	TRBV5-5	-	TGTGCCAGCAGCTTGGGTCCCCGCCGGGACACCAATGAAAAACTGTTTTTT	CASSLGPRRDTNEKLFF
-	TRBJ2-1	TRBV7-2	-	TGTGCCAGCAGTTTTACCCCGCAGTACAATGAGCAGTTCTTC	CASSFTPQYNEQFF
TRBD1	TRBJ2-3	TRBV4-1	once	TGCGCCAGCAGCGGTCTCGGACAGGGAAGCACAGATACGCAGTATTTT	CASSGLGQGSTDTQYF
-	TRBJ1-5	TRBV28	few	TGTGCCAGCAGACACCGGGACACCGGTAGCAATCAGCCCCAGCATTTT	CASRHRDTGSNQPQHF
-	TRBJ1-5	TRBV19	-	TGTGCCAGTAGTTGGACGGAGGGTCAGCCCCAGCATTTT	CASSWTEGQPQHF
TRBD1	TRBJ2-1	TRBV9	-	TGTGCCAGCAGCGTAGGACAGGGGGCGTACAATGAGCAGTTCTTC	CASSVGQGAYNEQFF
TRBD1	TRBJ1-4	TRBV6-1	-	TGTGCCAGCAGTGAAGCGCCGGGACAGGGGTATGAAAAACTGTTTTTT	CASSEAPGQGYEKLFF
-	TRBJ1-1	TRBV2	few	TGTGCCAGCACAATTGGAGTGAACACTGAAGCTTTCTTT	CASTIGVNTEAFF
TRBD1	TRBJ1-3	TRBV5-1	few	TGCGCCAGCAGCTCTACCTCGGGACAGGGGACCATATATTTT	CASSSTSGQGTIYF
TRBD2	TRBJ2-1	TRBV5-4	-	TGTGCCAGCAGCTCCGGGACTAGGATGAATGAGCAGTTCTTC	CASSSGTRMNEQFF
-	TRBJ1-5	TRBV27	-	TGTGCCAGCAGTTTAGGGCTGCTGAATCAGCCCCAGCATTTT	CASSLGLLNQPQHF
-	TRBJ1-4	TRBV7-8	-	TGTGCCAGCAGCTTAGCAGGGGATGAAAAACTGTTTTTT	CASSLAGDEKLFF
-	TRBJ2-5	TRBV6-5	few	TGTGCCAGCAGTTACGTCTTACTAGGGCGGGAGACCCAGTACTTC	CASSYVLLGRETQYF
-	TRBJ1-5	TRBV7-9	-	TGTGCCAGCAGCTTATCGGGAGGGACTCAGCCCCAGCATTTT	CASSLSGGTQPQHF
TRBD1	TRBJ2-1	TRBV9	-	TGTGCCAGCAGCATACGACAGGGACCCTACAATGAGCAGTTCTTC	CASSIRQGPYNEQFF
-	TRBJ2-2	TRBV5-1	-	TGCGCCAGCAGCTTGGACAGGGTGGGGACCGGGGAGCTGTTTTTT	CASSLDRVGTGELFF
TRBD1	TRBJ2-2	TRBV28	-	TGTGCCAGCAGTTTAGGCGTGGGACAGGGAGGAACCGGGGAGCTGTTTTTT	CASSLGVGQGGTGELFF
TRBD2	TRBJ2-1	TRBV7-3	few	TGTGCCAGCAGCTTCACTAGCGGGGTCGATGAGCAGTTCTTC	CASSFTSGVDEQFF
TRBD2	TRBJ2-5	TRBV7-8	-	TGTGCCAGCAGCTTAGCTCCTGGGACTAGCCTCCCCATTGAGACCCAGTACTTC	CASSLAPGTSLPIETQYF
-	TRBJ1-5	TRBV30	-	TGTGCCTGGAGTGGGCAGGGTACTGGCCATCAGCCCCAGCATTTT	CAWSGQGTGHQPQHF